These 11 T cell receptor beta chains originate from one sample sequenced in a study of shared clonotypes between healthy human individuals. The repertoire was sequenced with immunoSEQ multiplex PCR; TCRdb's copy has only in-frame clones and lacks some. Of around 79,000 clones in the sample, 62% were seen once. The sample comprised memory CD8+ T cells sorted from blood. Noted subset: CD45RO+ cells pooled with CCR7-negative TemRA cells. Receptors originate from a man aged 25-45 years in good health.

This clone was seen ten or more times. The V gene is TRBV11-2, the J gene TRBJ2-7, with D uncertain. The CDR3 totals 14 residues. Germline CDR1 is SGHAT and CDR2 is FQNNGV. Trimming took 0 bases from V and 3 from J, leaving 9 bases between them. The CDR3 coding sequence is TGTGCCAGCAGCTTAGAGGGCCATAACTACGAGCAGTACTTC. Translating gives CASSLEGHNYEQYF.

The rearrangement links TRBV9 to TRBJ2-3; D is possibly TRBD1 (5 bases). CDR3 length equals 15 residues. The germline V gene encodes CDR1 SGDLS and CDR2 YYNGEE. The germline V and J ends were trimmed by 4 bases and 5 bases, with 17 bases remaining between them. The CDR3 sequence is CASSLTEARKDTQYF. CDR3 nucleotides: TGTGCCAGCAGCCTGACAGAGGCACGCAAAGATACGCAGTATTTT.

This chain joins TRBV7-6 and TRBJ2-2; D gene ambiguous. The V end lost 5 bases, the J end lost 2 bases, and 15 bases lay between the germline ends. Germline V gene sequence: CDR1 SGHVS, CDR2 FNYEAQ. The CDR3 contains 16 residues. The CDR3 DNA sequence: TGTGCCAGCAGCCCCCATGTTTTAGACAACACCGGGGAGCTGTTTTTT. Protein product: CASSPHVLDNTGELFF.

The J gene is TRBJ2-7, the V gene TRBV27; maybe TRBD1 (5 bases). Germline V CDR1 and CDR2: MNHEY, SMNVEV (reference sequence). CDR3 length: 16 residues. Trimming pared 4 bases from V and 3 bases from J, leaving 19 bases between. The CDR3 bases are TGTGCCAGCAGTTCACTACAGGTTAACCTCTTCTACGAGCAGTACTTC. It translates to CASSSLQVNLFYEQYF.

This sequence joins TRBV7-9 and TRBJ2-7; possibly TRBD2 for D (7 bases). In germline, CDR1 is SEHNR, CDR2 FQNEAQ (reference sequence). The CDR3 has 15 residues. The germline V and J ends were trimmed by 2 bases and 1 base, with 12 bases remaining between them. In DNA form, the CDR3 reads TGTGCCAGCAGCTTATCGGCGGGGGCGTCCTACGAGCAGTACTTC. This codes for CASSLSAGASYEQYF.

Concerning this clone itself: Since a far larger clone is one base different, this is likely a read error. The chain combines TRBV6-4 with TRBJ2-6; TRBD1 is a possible D gene (5 bases). The CDR3 extends over 15 amino acids. Looked up from germline, CDR1 is MRHNA and CDR2 is SNTAGT. V shed 2 bases and J shed 0 bases, with 5 bases lying between them. The CDR3 sequence is CASSDDSSGANVLTF. The CDR3 DNA sequence: TGTGCCAGCAGTGACGACAGCTCTGGGGCCAACGTCCTGACTTTC.

The chain carries TRBV21-1 and TRBJ2-4; the table's TRBD2 call for D was not verified on the DNA. TRBV21-1 is an annotated pseudogene. The CDR3 is 17 residues long. The CDR3: CASSNKEARRGKNIQYF. DNA of the CDR3: TGTGCCAGCAGCAATAAGGAGGCTAGGCGGGGGAAAAACATTCAGTACTTC.

This sequence joins TRBV7-2 and TRBJ2-3; D remains unclear. V lost 3 bases, J lost 2 bases, and 6 bases lay in between. The length of the CDR3 is 13 residues. CDR1 and CDR2 from the germline V gene are SGHTA and FQGNSA. The DNA of the CDR3 is TGTGCCAGCAGCTTCCAGATCACAGATACGCAGTATTTT. Protein product: CASSFQITDTQYF.

This clone has just one count. This chain connects TRBV21-1 to TRBJ1-5; no check of the table's D call, TRBD1, against the DNA was made. TRBV21-1 corresponds to a pseudogene. The CDR3 loop spans 19 amino acids. CDR3 loop: CASILQGMVLRMGNQPQHF. The DNA for the CDR3 is TGTGCCAGCATCCTACAGGGAATGGTTCTCCGGATGGGCAATCAGCCCCAGCATTTT.

The rearrangement joins TRBV11-2 to TRBJ2-1; 10 bases line up with TRBD2. The CDR3 sequence is 16 residues long. Germline V CDR1 and CDR2: SGHAT, FQNNGV. Germline trimming cut 6 bases from V and 4 bases from J; bases unmatched to any gene: 9. This chain's CDR3 is CASSYRAGGPYNEQFF. CDR3 nucleotide sequence: TGTGCCAGCAGTTATCGAGCGGGAGGGCCTTACAATGAGCAGTTCTTC.

The chain recombines TRBV28 with TRBJ2-4, with 10 positions matching TRBD1. Germline CDR1 and CDR2: MDHEN and SYDVKM. The CDR3 extends over 15 amino acids. V lost 6 bases to trimming and J lost 2 bases; unmatched junction nucleotides: 4. As DNA, the CDR3 is TGTGCCAGCAGAGGGACAGGGGAAACCAAAAACATTCAGTACTTC. It encodes CASRGTGETKNIQYF.